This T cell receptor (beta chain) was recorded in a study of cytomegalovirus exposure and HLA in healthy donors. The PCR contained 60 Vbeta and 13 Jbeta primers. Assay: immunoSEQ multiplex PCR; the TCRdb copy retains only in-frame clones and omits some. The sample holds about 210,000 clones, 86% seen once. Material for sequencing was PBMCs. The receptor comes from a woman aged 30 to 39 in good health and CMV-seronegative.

CDR3 region: CASSPQGGLGEQFF. DNA of the CDR3: TGTGCCAGCAGCCCCCAGGGGGGATTGGGTGAGCAGTTCTTC. V gene TRBV13 combines with J gene TRBJ2-1; maybe TRBD1 (7 bases). V lost 5 bases and J 9 bases, leaving 17 bases between the germline ends. The germline gives CDR1 PRHDT, CDR2 FYEKMQ (reference sequence). The CDR3 covers 14 residues.